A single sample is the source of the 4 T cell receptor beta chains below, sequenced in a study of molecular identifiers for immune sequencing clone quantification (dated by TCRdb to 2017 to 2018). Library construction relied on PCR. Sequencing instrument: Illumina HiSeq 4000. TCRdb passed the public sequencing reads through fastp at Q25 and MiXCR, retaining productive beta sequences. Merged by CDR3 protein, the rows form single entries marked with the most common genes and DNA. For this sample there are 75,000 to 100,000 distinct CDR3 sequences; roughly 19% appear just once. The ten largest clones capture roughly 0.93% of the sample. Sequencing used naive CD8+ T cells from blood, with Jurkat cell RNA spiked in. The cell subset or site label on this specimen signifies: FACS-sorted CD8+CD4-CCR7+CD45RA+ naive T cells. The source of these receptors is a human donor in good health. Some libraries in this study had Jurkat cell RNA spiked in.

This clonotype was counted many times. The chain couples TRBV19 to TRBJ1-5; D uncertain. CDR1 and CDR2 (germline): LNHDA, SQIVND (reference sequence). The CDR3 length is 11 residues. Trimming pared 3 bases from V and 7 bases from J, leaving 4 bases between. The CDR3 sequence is CASSIEQPQHF. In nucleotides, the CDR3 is TGTGCCAGTAGTATCGAACAGCCCCAGCATTTT.

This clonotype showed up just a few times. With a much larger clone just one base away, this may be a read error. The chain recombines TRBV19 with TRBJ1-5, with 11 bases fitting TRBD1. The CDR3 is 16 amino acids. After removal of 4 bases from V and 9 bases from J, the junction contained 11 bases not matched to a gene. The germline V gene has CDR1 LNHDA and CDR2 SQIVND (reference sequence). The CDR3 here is CASSTQDRGRGRPQHF. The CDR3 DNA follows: TGTGCCAGTAGTACCCAGGACAGGGGGCGAGGTCGGCCCCAGCATTTT.

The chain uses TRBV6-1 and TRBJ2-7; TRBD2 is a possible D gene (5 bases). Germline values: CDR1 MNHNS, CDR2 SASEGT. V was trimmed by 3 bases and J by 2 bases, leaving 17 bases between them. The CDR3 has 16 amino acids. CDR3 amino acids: CASSELSLAYTYEQYF. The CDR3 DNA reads TGTGCCAGCAGTGAGCTCTCTTTAGCGTATACCTACGAGCAGTACTTC.

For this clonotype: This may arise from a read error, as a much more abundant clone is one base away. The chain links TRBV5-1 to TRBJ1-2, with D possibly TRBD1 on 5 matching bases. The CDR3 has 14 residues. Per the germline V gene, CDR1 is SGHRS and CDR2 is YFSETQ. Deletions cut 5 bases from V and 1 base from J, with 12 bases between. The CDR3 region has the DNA TGCGCCAGCAGTAATCCAGGGAGTAACTATGGCTACACCTTC. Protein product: CASSNPGSNYGYTF.